There are many counts of the clone carrying this TCR beta chain. TCRdb reprocessed the RACE reads with MiXCR, giving one entry per CDR3 protein. The sample has 95,000 to 150,000 distinct CDR3 sequences; about 11% are singletons. This sample is part of a study of human T cells and chemical hapten exposure. There are 14 residues in the CDR3. Trimming took off 5 bases at V and 4 bases at J, with 9 bases between the two ends. CDR1 MNHEY and CDR2 SMNVEV come from the germline V gene (reference sequence). Time point of the sample: patch test 3, about 24 weeks after DPC sensitization. As to treatment: therapeutic diphenylcyclopropenone sensitization with weekly scalp DPC. Whole blood that had not been fractionated was the source of extracted total RNA.

This clonotype was sampled from a woman in her 50s with alopecia areata. Some clones in this sample may be carry-over from other donors' samples. The sequencing here drew on whole blood, taken in connection with sensitization to the hapten diphenylcyclopropenone (DPC). J is TRBJ1-6 and V is TRBV27; D gene uncertain. CDR3 protein: CASSPFAYNSPLHF. Here the CDR3 DNA reads TGTGCCAGCAGTCCCTTCGCGTATAATTCACCCCTCCACTTT.